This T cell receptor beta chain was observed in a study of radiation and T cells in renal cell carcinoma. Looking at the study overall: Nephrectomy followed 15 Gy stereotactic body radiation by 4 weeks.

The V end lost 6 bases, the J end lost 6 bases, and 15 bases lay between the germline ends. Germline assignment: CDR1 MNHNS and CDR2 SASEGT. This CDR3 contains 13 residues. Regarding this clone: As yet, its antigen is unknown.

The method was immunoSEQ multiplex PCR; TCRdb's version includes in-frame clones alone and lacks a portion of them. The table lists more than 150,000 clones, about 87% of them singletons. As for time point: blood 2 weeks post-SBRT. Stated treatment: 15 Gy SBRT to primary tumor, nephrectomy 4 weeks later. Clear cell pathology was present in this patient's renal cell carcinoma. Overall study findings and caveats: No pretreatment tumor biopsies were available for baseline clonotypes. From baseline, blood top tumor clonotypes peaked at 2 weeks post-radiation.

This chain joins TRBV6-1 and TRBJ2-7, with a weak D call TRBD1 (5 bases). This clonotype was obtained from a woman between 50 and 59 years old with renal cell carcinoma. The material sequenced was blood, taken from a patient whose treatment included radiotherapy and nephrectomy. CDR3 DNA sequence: TGTGCCAGCAGACCATTTGTAGGGGCCGAGCAGTACTTC. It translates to CASRPFVGAEQYF.